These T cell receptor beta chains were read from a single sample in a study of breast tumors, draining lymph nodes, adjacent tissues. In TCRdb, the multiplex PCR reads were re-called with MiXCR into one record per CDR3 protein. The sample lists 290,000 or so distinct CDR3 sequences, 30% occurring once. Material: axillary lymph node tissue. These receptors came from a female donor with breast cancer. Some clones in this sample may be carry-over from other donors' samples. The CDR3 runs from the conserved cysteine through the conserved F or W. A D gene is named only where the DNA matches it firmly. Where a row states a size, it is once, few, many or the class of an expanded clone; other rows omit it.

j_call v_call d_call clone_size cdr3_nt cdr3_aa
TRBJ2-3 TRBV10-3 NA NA TGTGCCATCAAGACTTGTCCGCTGGATACGCAGTATTTT CAIKTCPLDTQYF
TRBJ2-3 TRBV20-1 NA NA TGCAGGGCCGAGGACAATGAGCAGTATTTT CRAEDNEQYF
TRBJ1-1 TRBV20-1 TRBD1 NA TGCAGTGCTAGACCGGGACAGCTACGGGCACTCACTGAAGCTTTCTTT CSARPGQLRALTEAFF
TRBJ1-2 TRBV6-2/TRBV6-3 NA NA TGTGCCAGCAGGGCCGGGAGCAGCGGCTACACCTTC CASRAGSSGYTF
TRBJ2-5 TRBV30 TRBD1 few TGTGCCTGGAGTGTAATGACAGGGATTCAAGAGACCCAGTACTTC CAWSVMTGIQETQYF
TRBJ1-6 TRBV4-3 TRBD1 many TGCGCCAGCAGCCGAGAGAGACAGGGGGCGAAATTTTCACCCCTCCACTTT CASSRERQGAKFSPLHF
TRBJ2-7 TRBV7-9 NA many TGTGCCAGCAGCTTAGAGGGGGAGGCGGGCTACGAGCAGTACTTC CASSLEGEAGYEQYF
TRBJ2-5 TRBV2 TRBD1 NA TGTGCCAGCAGTGGTGACAGGGGAGAGACCCAGTACTTC CASSGDRGETQYF
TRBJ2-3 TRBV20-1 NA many TGCAGTGCTAGAGATTTGGCAGATACGCAGTATTTT CSARDLADTQYF
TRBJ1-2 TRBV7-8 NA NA TGTGCCAGCAGCTTAATGGGACTAGCGGGAGAGGGGTATGGCTACACCTTC CASSLMGLAGEGYGYTF
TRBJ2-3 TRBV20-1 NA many TGCAGTGCTCTTGCTCAGGACACAGATACGCAGTATTTT CSALAQDTDTQYF
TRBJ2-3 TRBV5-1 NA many TGCGCCAGCAGCTCGGGACTCGCTCACGCCGGCACAGATACGCAGTATTTT CASSSGLAHAGTDTQYF
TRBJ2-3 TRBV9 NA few TGTGCCAGCAGCGTAGGCCGCACTAGCTCGAGCACAGCTACGCAGTATTTT CASSVGRTSSSTATQYF
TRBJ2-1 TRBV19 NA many TGTGCCAGTAGCCCAAGTTGGGGCAATGAGCAGTTCTTC CASSPSWGNEQFF
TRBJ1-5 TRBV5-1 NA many TGCGCCAGCAGCTTGGGGATAGATAGCAATCAGCCCCAGCATTTT CASSLGIDSNQPQHF
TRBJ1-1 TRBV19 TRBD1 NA TGTGCCAGTAGTTATAAGGGACAGGGGCCCACTGAAGCTTTCTTT CASSYKGQGPTEAFF
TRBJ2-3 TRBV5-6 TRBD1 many TGTGCCAGCAGCTGGACAGGCTTTAGCACAGATACGCAGTATTTT CASSWTGFSTDTQYF
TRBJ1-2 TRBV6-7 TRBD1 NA TGTGCCAGCAGTTCCTGGACAGGGGGCGCCAATGGCTACACCTTC CASSSWTGGANGYTF
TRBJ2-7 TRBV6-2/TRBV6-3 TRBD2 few TGTGCCAGCAGTCCCTCCACCCTAGCGGGATGGGCCTCGGACGAGCAGTACTTC CASSPSTLAGWASDEQYF
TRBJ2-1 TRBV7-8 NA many TGTGCCAGCAGCGGAGACGTAGATGAGCAGTTCTTC CASSGDVDEQFF
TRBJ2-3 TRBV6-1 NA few TGTGCCAGCAGAGAAGACAGGCTAATGGCAGATACGCAGTATTTT CASREDRLMADTQYF
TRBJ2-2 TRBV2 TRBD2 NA TGTGCCAGCACCCTAGGACTAGGGGCCGGGGAGCTGTTTTTT CASTLGLGAGELFF
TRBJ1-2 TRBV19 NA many TGTGCCACCTCCCCCGGGCTCCAAATAACGGGTAGGGGCTACACCTTC CATSPGLQITGRGYTF
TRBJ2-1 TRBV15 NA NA TGTGCCACCAGCAGAGATAAGGCCGGGAGCTCCTACAATGAGCAGTTCTTC CATSRDKAGSSYNEQFF
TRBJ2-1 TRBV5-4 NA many TGTGCCAGCAGCTCCTTCACAGGAAGGGGTGAGCAGTTCTTC CASSSFTGRGEQFF
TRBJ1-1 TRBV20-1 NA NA TGCAGTGCTAGAGAGAGGGTCACCACTGAAGCTTTCTTT CSARERVTTEAFF
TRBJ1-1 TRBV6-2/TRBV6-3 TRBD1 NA TGTGCCAGCAGTAATCGGGACAGGCCTCCCATGAACACTGAAGCTTTCTTT CASSNRDRPPMNTEAFF
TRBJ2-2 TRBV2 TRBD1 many TGTGCCAGCAGTTCCCGAACAGGGGGCGGTGGGCCCGGGGAGCTGTTTTTT CASSSRTGGGGPGELFF
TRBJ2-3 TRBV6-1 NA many TGTGCCAGCACCCCCCAAGGGGGGTCCACAGATACGCAGTATTTT CASTPQGGSTDTQYF
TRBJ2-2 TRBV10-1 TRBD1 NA TGCGCCAGCAGTGACAGGGGGCACACCGGGGAGCTGTTTTTT CASSDRGHTGELFF
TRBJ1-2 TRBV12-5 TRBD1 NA TGTGCTAGTGGACTCGGGACAGGCCGCCCCAACTATGGCTACACCTTC CASGLGTGRPNYGYTF
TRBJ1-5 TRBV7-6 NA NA TGTGCCAGCAGCTTAGGGTGGGGTGAGCCCCAGCATTTT CASSLGWGEPQHF
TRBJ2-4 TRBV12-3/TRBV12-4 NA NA TGTGCCAGCAGTTTAGAGGTCGGGGCCACGGCCAAAAACATTCAGTACTTC CASSLEVGATAKNIQYF
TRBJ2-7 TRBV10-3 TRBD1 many TGTGCCATCAGGGTTGGGGACAGGGTCCACGAGCAGTACTTC CAIRVGDRVHEQYF
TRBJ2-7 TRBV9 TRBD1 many TGTGCCAGCAACCGGGACAGCTACGAGCAGTACTTC CASNRDSYEQYF
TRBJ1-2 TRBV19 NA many TGTGCCAGTAGTAACCTTTGGGGCTACACCTTC CASSNLWGYTF
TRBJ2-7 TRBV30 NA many TGTGCCCACGGCCAACGACGGGAGCAGTACTTC CAHGQRREQYF
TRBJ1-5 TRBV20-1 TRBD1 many TGCAGTGCTAGCGAGGGGGCCGGCAATCAGCCCCAGCATTTT CSASEGAGNQPQHF
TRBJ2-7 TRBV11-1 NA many TGTGCCAGCAGCTTTACGGGGACCTACGAGCAGTACTTC CASSFTGTYEQYF
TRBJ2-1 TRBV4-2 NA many TGTGCCAGCAGCCAAGGAATGGGGGTTTTGAATGAGCAGTTCTTC CASSQGMGVLNEQFF
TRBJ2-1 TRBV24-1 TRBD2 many TGTGCCACCAGTGATTTCGGACTAGCGGGAGAGCAGTTCTTC CATSDFGLAGEQFF
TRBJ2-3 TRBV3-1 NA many TGTGCCAGCAGCCAACGAAGTAGCGCCCTCACGCAGTATTTT CASSQRSSALTQYF
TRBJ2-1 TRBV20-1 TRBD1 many TGCAGTGCTAGACAAGGACAGGGGTTAGGAAGTGAGCAGTTCTTC CSARQGQGLGSEQFF
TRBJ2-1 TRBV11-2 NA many TGTGCCAGCAGCTTAGGGGGGGACCTAGCGTTGCAGTTCTTC CASSLGGDLALQFF
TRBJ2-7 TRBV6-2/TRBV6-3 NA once TGTACCAGCGCATGGGGCCCCTCCGAGCAGTACTTC CTSAWGPSEQYF
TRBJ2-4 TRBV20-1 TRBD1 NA TGCAGTGCTACGACAGGGAACATTCAGTCCTTC CSATTGNIQSF
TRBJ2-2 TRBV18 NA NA TGTGCCAGCTCACCCAGGACTCCCTCCACCGGGGAGCTGTTTTTT CASSPRTPSTGELFF
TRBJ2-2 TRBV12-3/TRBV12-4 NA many TGTGCCAGCAGTCCGACTCGGGTAAACACCGGGGAGCTGTTTTTT CASSPTRVNTGELFF
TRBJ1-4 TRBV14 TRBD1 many TGTGCCAGCAGTCGCGTACAGGGGGCGAGGGAAAAACTGTTTTTT CASSRVQGAREKLFF
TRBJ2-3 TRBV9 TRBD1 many TGTGCCAGCAGCTCACCCGACAGGGGGGATACGCAGTATTTT CASSSPDRGDTQYF
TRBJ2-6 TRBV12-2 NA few TGTGCAAGTCGCTGTCGGGACGGAGGCTCTGGGGCCAACGTCCTGACTTTC CASRCRDGGSGANVLTF
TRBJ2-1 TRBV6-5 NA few TGTGCCCACACCCCCCTCAATGAGCAGTTCTTC CAHTPLNEQFF
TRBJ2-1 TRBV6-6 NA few TGTGCCAGCACCGAAGGGGCTAGCGACTACAATGAGCAGTTCTTC CASTEGASDYNEQFF
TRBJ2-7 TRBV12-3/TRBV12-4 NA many TGTGCCAGCAATAAAGGATCCAGGGTTGGGGCCGAGCAGTACTTC CASNKGSRVGAEQYF
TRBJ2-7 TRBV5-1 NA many TGCGCCAGCAGCTCGGGGGACCGCTCCTACGAGCAGTACTTC CASSSGDRSYEQYF
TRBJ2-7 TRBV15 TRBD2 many TGTGCCACCAGCGAGCGGGAGGGCCCCAACGAGCAGTACTTC CATSEREGPNEQYF
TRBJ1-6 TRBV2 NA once TGTGCCAGCAGTGAAGGCAGCGGGGGGCCGGTTTCGCCCCTCCACTTT CASSEGSGGPVSPLHF